These T cell receptor beta chains were read from a single sample in a study of CD8+ T cells in alopecia areata. Assay: immunoSEQ multiplex PCR; the TCRdb copy retains only in-frame clones and omits some. This table has around 210,000 clones, 64% appearing once. The sample consisted of CD4+ T cells sorted from blood, taken at week 4, from a patient treated with tofacitinib. The receptors shown here come from a human donor with alopecia areata. CDR3s include the opening cysteine and the closing phenylalanine or tryptophan. D genes are given only for firm matches. Size is omitted from some rows. Given values are once, few, many or a class for expanded clones.

size,D,V,J,DNA,CDR3
NA,NA,TRBV7-2,TRBJ1-5,TGTGCCAGCAGCTTAAGGGCCCTCGAGGCAGGGCATAGCAATCAGCCCCAGCATTTT,CASSLRALEAGHSNQPQHF
few,NA,TRBV5-1,TRBJ1-6,TGCGCCAGCAGCTTGGATCAGCTCTATAATTCACCCCTCCACTTT,CASSLDQLYNSPLHF
NA,NA,TRBV5-4,TRBJ2-4,TGTGCCAGCAGCTTGGAGGCCGACAGACCGATTCTTCTCTTC,CASSLEADRPILLF
few,TRBD2,TRBV4-2,TRBJ2-2,TGTGCCAGCAGCCAAGTTGGGACTAGATCGAACACCGGGGAGCTGTTTTTT,CASSQVGTRSNTGELFF
few,TRBD2,TRBV4-1,TRBJ2-7,TGCGCCAGCAGCCAAGTTGGGGTGGGGGACTACAAGCAGTACTTC,CASSQVGVGDYKQYF
NA,TRBD2,TRBV5-1,TRBJ2-5,TGCGCCAGCAGCCCGCGGTTCGGGCTAGCGGGAGAGACCCAGTACTTC,CASSPRFGLAGETQYF
NA,NA,TRBV6-1,TRBJ1-2,TGTGCCAGCAGTGAAAGTGTCAGGGGACTGACTAACTATGGCTACACCTTC,CASSESVRGLTNYGYTF
NA,TRBD2,TRBV29-1,TRBJ2-1,TGCAGCGTTGAAGATCTTCTTACAGCGGGGGCCTCAAATGAGCAGTTCTTC,CSVEDLLTAGASNEQFF
NA,TRBD2,TRBV7-9,TRBJ2-3,TGTGCCAGCAGCTTTGGTACTAGCGGGGGCACAGATACGCAGTATTTT,CASSFGTSGGTDTQYF
NA,TRBD2,TRBV7-3,TRBJ2-3,TGTGCCAGCAGCTTAGTAGGTCGCGGACTAGCGGTGGGCACAGATACGCAGTATTTT,CASSLVGRGLAVGTDTQYF
few,TRBD2,TRBV29-1,TRBJ2-3,TGCAGCGTTGAAAGAACTAGCGGCACAGATACGCAGTATTTT,CSVERTSGTDTQYF
few,NA,TRBV10-3,TRBJ1-1,TGTGCCATCAGTGAGCCGGGAACTGAAGCTTTCTTT,CAISEPGTEAFF
NA,NA,TRBV6-5,TRBJ1-2,TGTGCCAGCAGTCACTACAGGACGGGGGGCTACACCTTC,CASSHYRTGGYTF
once,NA,TRBV30,TRBJ2-3,TGTGCCTGGATGACCACAGATACGCAGTATTTT,CAWMTTDTQYF
NA,NA,TRBV10-3,TRBJ2-7,TGTGCCATCGGCAGGGAGAGCTCCTACGAGCAGTACTTC,CAIGRESSYEQYF
NA,NA,TRBV4-2,TRBJ2-1,TGTGCCAGCAGCCAAGATGTTGGGGGGGCGCGCTACAATGAGCAGTTCTTC,CASSQDVGGARYNEQFF
NA,TRBD1,TRBV10-3,TRBJ1-2,TGTGCCATCAGTGAGTCGAGACAGGGAAGTGATGGCTACACCTTC,CAISESRQGSDGYTF
NA,NA,TRBV5-1,TRBJ2-7,TGCGCCAGCAGCTTGGGGCATAGCGGCAGCTCCTACGAGCAGTACTTC,CASSLGHSGSSYEQYF
NA,TRBD1,TRBV29-1,TRBJ1-4,TGCAGCGTTGCGCCGGGACAGGGAGCGAAACTGTTTTTT,CSVAPGQGAKLFF
NA,NA,TRBV29-1,TRBJ2-5,TGCAGCGTTGCTCTGGGGGAGACCCAGTACTTC,CSVALGETQYF
NA,NA,TRBV29-1,TRBJ2-7,TGCAGCGTGATGGGGCGCTCCTACGAGCAGTACTTC,CSVMGRSYEQYF
once,NA,TRBV25-1,TRBJ2-5,TGTGCCAGCAGTGAATTCCGCGCTGGAGAGACCCAGTACTTC,CASSEFRAGETQYF
NA,TRBD1,TRBV5-6,TRBJ1-1,TGTGCCAGCAGCTTAAAGGACAGGGTATGGGTGAACACTGAAGCTTTCTTT,CASSLKDRVWVNTEAFF
NA,TRBD1,TRBV30,TRBJ1-2,TGTGCCTGGAGAATACAGGGGGTTAACTATGGCTACACCTTC,CAWRIQGVNYGYTF
NA,NA,TRBV7-9,TRBJ2-1,TGTGCCAGCTTACAGGAGGGGGGCTACAATGAGCAGTTCTTC,CASLQEGGYNEQFF
NA,TRBD1,TRBV10-3,TRBJ1-2,TGTGCCATCAGTGCCGGACAGGGGGCCGGGTATGGCTACACCTTC,CAISAGQGAGYGYTF
NA,TRBD1,TRBV6-5,TRBJ1-1,TGTGCCAGCCGGACAGGGCAGCGAGCTTTCTTT,CASRTGQRAFF
NA,TRBD2,TRBV28,TRBJ2-5,TGTGCCAGCAGTTTATACGCTAGCGGGGTGGCGGGAGACCAGTACTTC,CASSLYASGVAGDQYF
NA,NA,TRBV5-6,TRBJ2-7,TGTGCCAGCAGTGATAAGGCCAATGAGGTCGAGCAGTACTTC,CASSDKANEVEQYF